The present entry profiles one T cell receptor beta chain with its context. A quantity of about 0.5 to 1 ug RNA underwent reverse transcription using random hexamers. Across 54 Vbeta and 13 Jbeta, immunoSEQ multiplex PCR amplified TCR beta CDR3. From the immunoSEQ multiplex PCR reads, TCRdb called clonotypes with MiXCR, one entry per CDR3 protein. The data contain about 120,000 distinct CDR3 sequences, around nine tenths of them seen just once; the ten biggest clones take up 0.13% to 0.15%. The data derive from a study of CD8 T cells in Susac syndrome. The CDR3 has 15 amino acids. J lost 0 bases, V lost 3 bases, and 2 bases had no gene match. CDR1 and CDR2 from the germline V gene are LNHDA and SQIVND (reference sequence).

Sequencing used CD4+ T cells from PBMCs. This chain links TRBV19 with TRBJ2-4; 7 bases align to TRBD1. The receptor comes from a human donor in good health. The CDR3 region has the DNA TGTGCCAGTAGTATTGGGACAGTAGCCAAAAACATTCAGTACTTC. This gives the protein CASSIGTVAKNIQYF.